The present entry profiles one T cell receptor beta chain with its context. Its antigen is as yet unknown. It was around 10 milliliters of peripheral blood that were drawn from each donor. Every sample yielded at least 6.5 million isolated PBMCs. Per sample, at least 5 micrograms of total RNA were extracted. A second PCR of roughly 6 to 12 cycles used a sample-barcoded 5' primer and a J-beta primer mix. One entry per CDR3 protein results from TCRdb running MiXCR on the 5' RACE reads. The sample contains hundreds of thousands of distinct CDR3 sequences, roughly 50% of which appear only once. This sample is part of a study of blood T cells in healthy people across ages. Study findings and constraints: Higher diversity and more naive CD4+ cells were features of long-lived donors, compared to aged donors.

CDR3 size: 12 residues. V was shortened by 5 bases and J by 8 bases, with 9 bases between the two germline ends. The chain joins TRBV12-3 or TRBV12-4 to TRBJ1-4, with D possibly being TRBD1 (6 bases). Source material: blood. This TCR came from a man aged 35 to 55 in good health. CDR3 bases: TGTGCCAGCAGTCCCGGGACAGAAAAACTGTTTTTT. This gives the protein CASSPGTEKLFF.